What follows are 18 T cell receptor beta chains derived from one specimen sequenced in a study of blood T cell repertoires in COVID-19 (dated by TCRdb to 2020 to 2022). Library method: the immunoSEQ multiplex PCR assay. TCRdb stores this immuneACCESS table with in-frame sequences only. Part of the clones is absent; in the studies checked, under half of the shortfall reflects unresolved V genes, and no reason is known for the rest. Within this sample are 65,000 to 80,000 clones, with roughly 87% of them counted one time only. Of the sample, roughly 11% falls within the top ten clones. The sequenced sample was peripheral blood. The receptors stem from a man aged 45 to 65 with acute or convalescent COVID-19.

The rearrangement links TRBV19 to TRBJ1-5; 7 nucleotides align to TRBD1. Per germline, CDR1 LNHDA and CDR2 SQIVND (reference sequence). CDR3 size: 19 residues. V shed 4 bases and J 0 bases; nucleotides not matched to a gene: 15. The CDR3 nucleotides are TGTGCCAGTAGTACCGGACAGGCCTTGGGGACCTATAGCAATCAGCCCCAGCATTTT. Translating it yields CASSTGQALGTYSNQPQHF.

This chain uses TRBV9 with TRBJ2-2; 9 nucleotides match TRBD2. There are 20 residues in the CDR3. The V gene's germline CDR1 is SGDLS and CDR2 YYNGEE. The J segment lost 4 bases and the V segment lost 3 bases, leaving 19 bases of the junction unmatched. CDR3 region: CASSATGGLAGNLRTGELFF. DNA for the CDR3: TGTGCCAGCAGCGCCACGGGTGGGCTAGCGGGGAATCTACGCACCGGGGAGCTGTTTTTT.

This chain links TRBV19 with TRBJ1-4, with a possible D match to TRBD1 (5 bases). V gave up 5 bases and J gave up 0 bases, with 7 bases separating them. The germline CDR1 and CDR2 sequences are LNHDA and SQIVND (reference sequence). This CDR3 region has 14 residues. The CDR3 reads CASSETATNEKLFF. In DNA form, the CDR3 reads TGTGCCAGTAGTGAGACAGCAACTAATGAAAAACTGTTTTTT. Drawing the rest from reference TRBV19 and TRBJ1-4, the complete variable domain is DGGITQSPKYLFRKEGQNVTLSCEQNLNHDAMYWYRQDPGQGLRLIYYSQIVNDFQKGDIAEGYSVSREKKESFPLTVTSAQKNPTAFYLCASSETATNEKLFFGSGTQLSVL.

The gene calls are TRBV7-2 and TRBJ2-7, with D perhaps matching TRBD1 (7 bases). In germline, CDR1 is SGHTA, CDR2 FQGNSA. The germline V and J ends were trimmed by 5 bases and 0 bases, with 14 bases remaining between them. This CDR3 has 15 amino acids. The CDR3 region has the DNA TGTGCCAGCAGCCAGGGGGGCATTCTCTCCTACGAGCAGTACTTC. Translating gives CASSQGGILSYEQYF.

This sequence joins TRBV5-1 and TRBJ1-1, with 7 positions matching TRBD1. V dropped 3 bases and J dropped 1; count of bases not matched to a gene: 3. Germline assignment: CDR1 SGHRS and CDR2 YFSETQ. The CDR3 has 14 residues. The CDR3 nucleotides are TGCGCCAGCAGCTCCCGGGACAGGAACACTGAAGCTTTCTTT. The encoded protein is CASSSRDRNTEAFF.

The gene calls are TRBV7-9 and TRBJ2-1; a weak D match, TRBD1 (6 bases). V gave up 5 bases and J gave up 3 bases, with 11 bases separating them. The germline gives CDR1 SEHNR, CDR2 FQNEAQ (reference sequence). This CDR3 comprises 14 residues. In DNA, the CDR3 is TGTGCCAGCAGCATTGGACAGAACTACAATGAGCAGTTCTTC. Protein product: CASSIGQNYNEQFF.

J is TRBJ2-7 and V is TRBV6-1, with 9 positions matching TRBD1. V dropped 3 bases and J dropped 1; count of bases not matched to a gene: 7. CDR3 size: 16 residues. Germline loops: CDR1 MNHNS, CDR2 SASEGT. Here the CDR3 reads CASSERGTGISYEQYF. The CDR3 DNA sequence: TGTGCCAGCAGTGAGCGCGGGACAGGGATTTCCTACGAGCAGTACTTC.

The genes are TRBV7-2 and TRBJ2-4; a weak D match, TRBD1 (5 bases). This CDR3 comprises 13 residues. Germline CDR1 is SGHTA and CDR2 is FQGNSA. V lost 3 bases, J lost 6 bases, and 9 bases lay in between. The CDR3 reads CASSFAGLNIQYF. The CDR3 DNA sequence: TGTGCCAGCAGCTTCGCAGGGTTAAACATTCAGTACTTC.

The gene calls are TRBV7-2 and TRBJ1-2; unclear D gene. Trimming stripped 10 bases from V and 4 bases from J, with 16 bases between. The CDR3 contains 13 residues. Germline values: CDR1 SGHTA, CDR2 FQGNSA. CDR3 in amino acids: CANNPPGGYGYTF. The CDR3 bases are TGTGCCAACAATCCCCCAGGTGGCTATGGCTACACCTTC.

The genes are TRBV5-1 and TRBJ2-7, with 7 bases aligning to TRBD1. With 4 bases clipped from V and 7 bases from J, the junction kept 14 bases outside the gene matches. The CDR3 is 15 amino acids. Germline V gives CDR1 SGHRS, CDR2 YFSETQ. The CDR3 DNA is TGCGCCAGCAGCGGACAGGTCGGGACCAGTGGGGAGCAGTACTTC. This translates into CASSGQVGTSGEQYF.

In this sample, this clone turned up once. The chain recombines TRBV11-2 with TRBJ1-6; TRBD1 might be the D (6 bases). V was trimmed by 5 bases and J by 5 bases, leaving 13 bases between them. The CDR3 consists of 15 residues. Germline loops: CDR1 SGHAT, CDR2 FQNNGV. The CDR3 sequence: CASSPLQGHNSPLHF. The CDR3 DNA follows: TGTGCCAGCAGCCCGCTACAGGGACATAATTCACCCCTCCACTTT.

The gene calls are TRBV2 and TRBJ2-7; possibly TRBD2 for D (6 bases). Trimming shortened V by 2 bases and J by 8 bases, and 16 bases separated the two germline ends. Looked up from germline, CDR1 is SNHLY and CDR2 is FYNNEI. This CDR3 is built from 14 residues. The DNA for the CDR3 is TGTGCCAGCAGTGAAAGGCAGGGACTGGGAAAGCAGTACTTC. The encoded protein is CASSERQGLGKQYF.

The rearrangement joins TRBV28 to TRBJ1-1, with D hard to call. The CDR3 covers 13 residues. The V end was cut by 6 bases, the J end by 2 bases, with 10 bases between. Germline V gene data show CDR1 as MDHEN and CDR2 as SYDVKM. Here the CDR3 reads CASSSPGNTEAFF. Here the CDR3 DNA reads TGTGCCAGCAGCTCCCCAGGTAACACTGAAGCTTTCTTT.

The CDR3 DNA follows: TGTGCCAGTAGTATAGAGACAGGCAATCAGCCCCAGCATTTT. Translation: CASSIETGNQPQHF. The V and J genes are TRBV19 and TRBJ1-5, with a tentative D call TRBD1 (5 bases). Germline CDR1 and CDR2: LNHDA and SQIVND (reference sequence). CDR3 size: 14 residues. V dropped 0 bases and J dropped 2 bases, with 5 bases sitting between them.

In its sample, this clone was seen a few times. The chain combines TRBV2 with TRBJ2-7, with D perhaps TRBD2 (5 bases). V gave up 7 bases and J gave up 0 bases, with 13 bases separating them. Germline V CDR1 and CDR2: SNHLY, FYNNEI. The CDR3 sequence is 14 residues long. The CDR3 here is CASTPGRASYEQYF. The CDR3 nucleotides read TGTGCCAGCACCCCCGGGCGGGCCTCCTACGAGCAGTACTTC.

This sequence joins TRBV10-2 and TRBJ1-5, with 7 bases identical to TRBD1. The CDR3 spans 13 residues. The germline V gene has CDR1 WSHSY and CDR2 SAAADI. The V segment lost 6 bases and the J segment 6 bases; nucleotides outside the gene matches: 5. The CDR3 DNA follows: TGCGCCAGCAGAGCAGGGGGAGGTCAGCCCCAGCATTTT. Translated: CASRAGGGQPQHF.

The gene calls are TRBV2 and TRBJ1-3, with unresolved D. V lost 4 bases and J lost 0, with 13 bases in between. The CDR3 spans 16 residues. Germline V lookup: CDR1 SNHLY, CDR2 FYNNEI. CDR3 in amino acids: CASSVASSSSGNTIYF. As DNA, the CDR3 is TGTGCCAGCAGTGTTGCAAGTTCTAGCTCTGGAAACACCATATATTTT. The variable domain in full, completed from reference TRBV2 and TRBJ1-3, reads EPEVTQTPSHQVTQMGQEVILRCVPISNHLYFYWYRQILGQKVEFLVSFYNNEISEKSEIFDDQFSVERPDGSNFTLKIRSTKLEDSAMYFCASSVASSSSGNTIYFGEGSWLTVV.

V gene TRBV18 combines with J gene TRBJ1-1; 7 bases are shared with TRBD1. V dropped 2 bases and J dropped 3; count of bases not matched to a gene: 9. Germline CDR1 reads KGHSH; CDR2 reads LQKENI. The CDR3 runs to 16 residues. DNA of the CDR3: TGTGCCAGCTCACCATTGCGACAGGGAGTTGACACTGAAGCTTTCTTT. Protein product: CASSPLRQGVDTEAFF.